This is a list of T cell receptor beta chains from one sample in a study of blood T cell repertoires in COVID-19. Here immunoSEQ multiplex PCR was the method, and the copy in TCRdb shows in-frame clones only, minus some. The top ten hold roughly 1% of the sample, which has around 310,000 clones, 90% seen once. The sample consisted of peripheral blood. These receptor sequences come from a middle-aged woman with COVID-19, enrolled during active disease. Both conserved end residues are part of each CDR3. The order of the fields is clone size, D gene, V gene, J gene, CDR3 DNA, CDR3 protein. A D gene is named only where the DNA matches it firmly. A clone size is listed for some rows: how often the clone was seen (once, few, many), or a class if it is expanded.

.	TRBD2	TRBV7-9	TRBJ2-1	TGTGCCAGCAGCTTAGTCGTAGCGGGAGTGGATGAGCAGTTCTTC	CASSLVVAGVDEQFF
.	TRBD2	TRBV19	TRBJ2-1	TGTGCCAGTAGTAATAGCGGGAGGTATTCGGGTGAGCAGTTCTTC	CASSNSGRYSGEQFF
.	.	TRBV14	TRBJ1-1	TGTGCCAGCAGCCTCGCAGGAAACACTGAAGCTTTCTTT	CASSLAGNTEAFF
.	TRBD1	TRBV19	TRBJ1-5	TGTGCCAGTAGTATAGGGGCAGGGGGAGGCAATCAGCCCCAGCATTTT	CASSIGAGGGNQPQHF
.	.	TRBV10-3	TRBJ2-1	TGTGCCATCAGTGAGGCTCAGGGGGGAACTTACAATGAGCAGTTCTTC	CAISEAQGGTYNEQFF
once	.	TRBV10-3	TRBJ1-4	TGTGCCATCAGGGACAGCGTCAATGAAAAACTGTTTTTT	CAIRDSVNEKLFF
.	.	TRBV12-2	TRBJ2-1	TGTGCAAGTCGCTCCCGACTAGCGGAGGGATTCTTAGGCTACAATGAGCAGTTCTTC	CASRSRLAEGFLGYNEQFF
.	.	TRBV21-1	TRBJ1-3	TGTGCCAGCAGCACCTTATCCCCGACAGGGCGGTCTGGAAACACCATATATTTT	CASSTLSPTGRSGNTIYF
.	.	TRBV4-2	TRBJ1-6	TGTGCCAGCAGCCAAGGGGGGCAGGCGAGAGGTTCACCCCTCCACTTT	CASSQGGQARGSPLHF
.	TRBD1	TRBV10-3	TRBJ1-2	TGTGCCATCAACCTCGACAGGGGAGGTGATGGCTACACCTTC	CAINLDRGGDGYTF
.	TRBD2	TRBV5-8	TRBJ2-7	TGTGCCAGCAGCTTGCGGTCCGCTAGCGGCTACGAGCAGTACTTC	CASSLRSASGYEQYF
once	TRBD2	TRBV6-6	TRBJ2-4	TGTGCCAGCACCCCAGGGAGGGGATTAGCCAAAAACATTCAGTACTTC	CASTPGRGLAKNIQYF
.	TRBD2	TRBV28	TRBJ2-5	TGTGCCAGCAGTTCACCGGGACTAGCGGGGGGTTGGGGAGAGACCCAGTACTTC	CASSSPGLAGGWGETQYF
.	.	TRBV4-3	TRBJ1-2	TGCGCCAGCAGCCAAGATAGGACCAGAGCGGGCCATGGCTACACCTTC	CASSQDRTRAGHGYTF
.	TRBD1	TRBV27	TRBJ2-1	TGTGCCAGCGGTCATTGGGGACAGTGGGATGAGCAGTTCTTC	CASGHWGQWDEQFF
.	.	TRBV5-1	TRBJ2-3	TGCGCCAGCAGCTTCATAAGCGGGACAACGGATACGCAGTATTTT	CASSFISGTTDTQYF
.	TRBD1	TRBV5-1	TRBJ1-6	TGCGCCAGCAGCTTGACAGGGGCCAATTCACCCCTCCACTTT	CASSLTGANSPLHF
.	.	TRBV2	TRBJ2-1	TGTGCCAGCAGGGAGGGAACTAGCTACGGTGAGCAGTTCTTC	CASREGTSYGEQFF
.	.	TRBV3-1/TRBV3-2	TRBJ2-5	TGTGCCAGCAGCCATGCTCGATCCAGCGGCGAGACCCAGTACTTC	CASSHARSSGETQYF
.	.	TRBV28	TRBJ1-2	TGTGCCAGCAAACAGGAAACCCCCTATGGCTACACCTTC	CASKQETPYGYTF
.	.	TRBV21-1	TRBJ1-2	TGTGCCAGCAGCAAAGTTATAACGGACAGGATAAGAGGTGGCTACACCTTC	CASSKVITDRIRGGYTF
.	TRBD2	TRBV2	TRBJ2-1	TGTGCCAGCAGTCCTACTAGCGGGGGGGCCGGTGAGCAGTTCTTC	CASSPTSGGAGEQFF
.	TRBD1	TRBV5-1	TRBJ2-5	TGCGCCAGCCAACCCGAGGGGGCTCAAGAGACCCAGTACTTC	CASQPEGAQETQYF
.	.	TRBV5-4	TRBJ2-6	TGTGCCAGCAGCTTTGCCACGAGCTCTGGGGCCAACGTCCTGACTTTC	CASSFATSSGANVLTF
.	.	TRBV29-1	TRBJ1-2	TGCAGCGTGTCAGGGGAAGGCTACACCTTC	CSVSGEGYTF
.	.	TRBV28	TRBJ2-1	TGTGCCAGCAGTTATCCGAGTGAGCAGTTCTTC	CASSYPSEQFF
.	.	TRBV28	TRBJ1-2	TGTGCCAGCAGTTTGTCTGGCAGGGACTATGGCTACACCTTC	CASSLSGRDYGYTF
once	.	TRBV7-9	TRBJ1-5	TGTGCCAGCAGCTTAGAATTTTTGGAGTTCGGCGGATACAATCAGCCCCAGCATTTT	CASSLEFLEFGGYNQPQHF
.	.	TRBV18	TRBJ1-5	TGTGCCAGCTTACCAGGCAGGGGCAATCAGCCCCAGCATTTT	CASLPGRGNQPQHF
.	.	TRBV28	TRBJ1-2	TGTGCCAGCAGCTTAGGGGCCGGGTCTCATGGCTACACCTTC	CASSLGAGSHGYTF
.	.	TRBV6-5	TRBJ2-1	TGTGCCAGCAGTCCCCTAGGGGGCTCCTACAATGAGCAGTTCTTC	CASSPLGGSYNEQFF
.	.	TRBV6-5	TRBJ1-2	TGTGCCAGCAGCCCCGTGGGACTAGCTAACTATGGCTACACCTTC	CASSPVGLANYGYTF
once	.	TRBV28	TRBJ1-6	TGTGCCAGCAGTTTAGTAGCTTCACCCCTCCACTTT	CASSLVASPLHF
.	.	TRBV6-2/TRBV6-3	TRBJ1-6	TGTGCCAGCAGTTACTCTGGGGCTAATTCACCCCTCCACTTT	CASSYSGANSPLHF
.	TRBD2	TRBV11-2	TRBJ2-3	TGTGCCAGCAGCCCCAGGACTAGCGGTAGCACAGATACGCAGTATTTT	CASSPRTSGSTDTQYF
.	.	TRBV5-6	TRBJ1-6	TGTGCCAGCAGCCGACGTTGGACGGGAACGAATTCACCCCTCCACTTT	CASSRRWTGTNSPLHF
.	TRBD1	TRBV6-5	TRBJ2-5	TGTGCCAGCAGTAACCGGGACAGGGCGGTAGAGACCCAGTACTTC	CASSNRDRAVETQYF